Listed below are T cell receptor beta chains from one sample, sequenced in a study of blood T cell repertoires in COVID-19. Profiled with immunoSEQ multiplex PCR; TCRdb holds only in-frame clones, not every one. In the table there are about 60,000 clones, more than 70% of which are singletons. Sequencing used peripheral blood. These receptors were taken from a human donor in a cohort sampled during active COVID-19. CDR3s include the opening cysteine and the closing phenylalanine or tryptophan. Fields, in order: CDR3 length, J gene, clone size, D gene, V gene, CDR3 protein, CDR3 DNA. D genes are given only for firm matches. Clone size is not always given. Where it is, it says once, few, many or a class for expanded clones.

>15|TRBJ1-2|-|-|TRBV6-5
CASSYGSRAGNGYTF
TGTGCCAGCAGTTACGGGTCCAGGGCGGGAAATGGCTACACCTTC
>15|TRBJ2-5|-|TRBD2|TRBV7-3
CASSPSGGPQETQYF
TGTGCCAGCAGCCCTAGCGGGGGACCACAAGAGACCCAGTACTTC
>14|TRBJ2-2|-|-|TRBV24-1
CATSESVNTGELFF
TGTGCCACCAGTGAATCGGTGAACACCGGGGAGCTGTTTTTT
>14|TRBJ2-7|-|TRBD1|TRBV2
CASGAGGSFYEQYF
TGTGCCAGCGGGGCAGGGGGCTCTTTCTACGAGCAGTACTTC
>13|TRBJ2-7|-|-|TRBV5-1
CASSLGRAGEQYF
TGCGCCAGCAGCTTGGGGCGAGCGGGCGAGCAGTACTTC
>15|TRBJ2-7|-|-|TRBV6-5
CASIGGRAGSYEQYF
TGTGCCAGCATTGGGGGCAGGGCAGGCTCCTACGAGCAGTACTTC
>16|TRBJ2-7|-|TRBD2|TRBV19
CASSIWEIAGLYEQYF
TGTGCCAGTAGTATCTGGGAGATAGCGGGACTGTACGAGCAGTACTTC
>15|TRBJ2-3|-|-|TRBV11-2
CASSQIPGGSDTQYF
TGTGCCAGCAGTCAGATTCCAGGGGGGTCAGATACGCAGTATTTT
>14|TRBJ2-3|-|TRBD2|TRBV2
CASKLSGGRDTQYF
TGTGCCAGCAAGTTGTCGGGAGGGCGAGATACGCAGTATTTT
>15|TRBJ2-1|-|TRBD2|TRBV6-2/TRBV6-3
CASSYRTRWRAEQFF
TGTGCCAGCAGTTATAGGACTAGGTGGCGGGCTGAGCAGTTCTTC
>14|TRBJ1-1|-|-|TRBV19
CASSTENLNTEAFF
TGTGCCAGTAGTACAGAAAACTTGAACACTGAAGCTTTCTTT
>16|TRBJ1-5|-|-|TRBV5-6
CASSSGGGGSNQPQHF
TGTGCCAGCAGCTCGGGGGGCGGAGGTAGCAATCAGCCCCAGCATTTT
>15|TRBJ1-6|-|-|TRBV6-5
CASIQGLPYNSPLHF
TGTGCCAGCATCCAGGGGCTGCCTTATAATTCACCCCTCCACTTT
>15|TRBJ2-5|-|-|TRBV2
CASSIHSNREETQYF
TGTGCCAGCAGCATCCACTCTAATCGGGAGGAGACCCAGTACTTC
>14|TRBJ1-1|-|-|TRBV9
CASSVGRGRTEAFF
TGTGCCAGCAGCGTGGGCAGGGGTAGGACTGAAGCTTTCTTT
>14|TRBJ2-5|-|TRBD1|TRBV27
CASRPTGGRGTQYF
TGTGCCAGCAGACCGACAGGGGGTAGGGGGACCCAGTACTTC
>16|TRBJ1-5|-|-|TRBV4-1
CASSQVLVRESQPQHF
TGCGCCAGCAGCCAAGTTCTGGTGCGGGAATCTCAGCCCCAGCATTTT
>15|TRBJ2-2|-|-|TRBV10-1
CASSELASNTGELFF
TGCGCCAGCAGTGAGTTAGCATCGAACACCGGGGAGCTGTTTTTT
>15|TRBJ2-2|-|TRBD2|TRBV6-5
CASKSPGLASGELFF
TGTGCCAGCAAAAGCCCGGGACTAGCTTCAGGGGAGCTGTTTTTT
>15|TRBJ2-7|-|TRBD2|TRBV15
CATSRTGGFAYEQYF
TGTGCCACCAGCAGAACGGGAGGATTCGCCTACGAGCAGTACTTC
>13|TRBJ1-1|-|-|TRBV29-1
CSVTLGGATEAFF
TGCAGCGTCACCCTGGGGGGTGCCACTGAAGCTTTCTTT
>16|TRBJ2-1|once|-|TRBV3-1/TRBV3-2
CASSLFSGGTYNEQFF
TGTGCCAGCAGTCTCTTTAGTGGGGGGACTTACAATGAGCAGTTCTTC
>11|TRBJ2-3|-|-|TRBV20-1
CSAKQPDTQYF
TGCAGTGCTAAACAGCCAGATACGCAGTATTTT
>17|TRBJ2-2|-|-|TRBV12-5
CASGLALLTGIPGELFF
TGTGCTAGTGGTTTGGCCCTTTTGACCGGGATCCCCGGGGAGCTGTTTTTT
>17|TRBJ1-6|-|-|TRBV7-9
CASSSARTEIYNSPLHF
TGTGCCAGCAGCTCCGCCCGGACAGAAATCTATAATTCACCCCTCCACTTT
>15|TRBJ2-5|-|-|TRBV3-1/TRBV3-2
CASSQGGGLAETQYF
TGTGCCAGCAGCCAAGGGGGGGGGCTAGCGGAGACCCAGTACTTC
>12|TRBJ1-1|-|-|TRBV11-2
CASSPSGTEAFF
TGTGCCAGCAGCCCCTCGGGAACTGAAGCTTTCTTT
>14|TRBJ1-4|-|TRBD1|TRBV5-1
CASRTGTGREKLFF
TGCGCCAGCCGGACCGGGACAGGGAGGGAAAAACTGTTTTTT
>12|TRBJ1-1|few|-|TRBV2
CASIRVNTEAFF
TGTGCCAGCATCAGGGTGAACACTGAAGCTTTCTTT
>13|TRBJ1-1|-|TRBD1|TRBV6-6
CASSNRQGGEAFF
TGTGCCAGCAGTAACCGACAGGGAGGTGAAGCTTTCTTT
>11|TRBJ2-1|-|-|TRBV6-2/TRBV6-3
CASSYKGAEFF
TGTGCCAGCAGTTATAAAGGCGCGGAGTTCTTC
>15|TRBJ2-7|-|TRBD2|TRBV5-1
CASSYSGRAVDEQYF
TGCGCCAGCAGCTACAGCGGGAGGGCCGTTGACGAGCAGTACTTC
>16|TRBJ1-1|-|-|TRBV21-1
CASSSNRTGMNTEAFF
TGTGCCAGCAGCTCCAATCGGACAGGGATGAACACTGAAGCTTTCTTT
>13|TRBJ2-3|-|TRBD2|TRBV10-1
CASSSGSTDTQYF
TGCGCCAGCAGTAGCGGGAGTACAGATACGCAGTATTTT
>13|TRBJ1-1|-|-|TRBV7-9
CASRPGAEDEAFF
TGTGCCAGCAGGCCAGGGGCAGAGGATGAAGCTTTCTTT
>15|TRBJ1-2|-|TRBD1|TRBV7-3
CASSLGQGADYGYTF
TGTGCCAGCAGCTTGGGACAGGGGGCGGACTATGGCTACACCTTC
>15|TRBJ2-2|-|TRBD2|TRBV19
CASSIGSSGAGELFF
TGTGCCAGTAGTATAGGATCTAGCGGGGCAGGGGAGCTGTTTTTT
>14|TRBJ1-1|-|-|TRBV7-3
CASSLGGANTEAFF
TGTGCCAGCAGCTTAGGGGGCGCGAACACTGAAGCTTTCTTT
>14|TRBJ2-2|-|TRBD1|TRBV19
CASSIQGATGELFF
TGTGCCAGTAGTATTCAGGGGGCCACCGGGGAGCTGTTTTTT
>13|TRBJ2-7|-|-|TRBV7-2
CASSLGRDYEQYF
TGTGCCAGCAGCTTAGGCAGGGATTACGAGCAGTACTTC